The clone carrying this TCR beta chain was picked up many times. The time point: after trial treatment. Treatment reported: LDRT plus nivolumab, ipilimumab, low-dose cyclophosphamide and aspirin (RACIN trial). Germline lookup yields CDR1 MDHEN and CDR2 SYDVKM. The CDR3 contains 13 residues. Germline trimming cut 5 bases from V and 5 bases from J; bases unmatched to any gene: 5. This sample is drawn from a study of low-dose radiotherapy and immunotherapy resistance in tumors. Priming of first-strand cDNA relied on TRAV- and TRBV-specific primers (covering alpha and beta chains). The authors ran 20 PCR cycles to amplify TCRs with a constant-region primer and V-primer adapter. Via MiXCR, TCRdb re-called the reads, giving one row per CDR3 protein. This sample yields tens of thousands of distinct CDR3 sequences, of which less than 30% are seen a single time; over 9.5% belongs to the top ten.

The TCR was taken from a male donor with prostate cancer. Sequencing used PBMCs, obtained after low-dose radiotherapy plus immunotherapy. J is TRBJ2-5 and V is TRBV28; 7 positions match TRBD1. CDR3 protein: CASSRGGAETQYF. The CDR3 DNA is TGTGCCAGCAGTCGAGGGGGCGCGGAGACCCAGTACTTC.